The next 3 T cell receptor beta chains were all read from a single sample in a study of cytomegalovirus exposure and HLA in healthy donors. Primers for the PCR totalled 60 Vbeta and 13 Jbeta. Profiled with immunoSEQ multiplex PCR; TCRdb holds only in-frame clones, not every one. Altogether about 97,000 clones are present, approximately 71% being singletons, with the ten largest covering roughly 8.9%. The sequenced sample was PBMCs. Source of these receptors: a male donor in good health and CMV-seropositive.

The rearrangement links TRBV2 to TRBJ2-3; perhaps TRBD2 as D (5 bases). Trimming removed 7 bases from V and 2 bases from J, with 16 bases in between. This CDR3 comprises 15 residues. The germline V gene has CDR1 SNHLY and CDR2 FYNNEI. The CDR3 here is CASIFPGTYTDTQYF. CDR3 nucleotides: TGTGCCAGCATTTTCCCGGGAACCTACACAGATACGCAGTATTTT. The whole variable domain, filled in from reference TRBV2 and TRBJ2-3, reads EPEVTQTPSHQVTQMGQEVILRCVPISNHLYFYWYRQILGQKVEFLVSFYNNEISEKSEIFDDQFSVERPDGSNFTLKIRSTKLEDSAMYFCASIFPGTYTDTQYFGPGTRLTVL.

The J gene is TRBJ1-3, the V gene TRBV25-1; perhaps TRBD1 as D (6 bases). The CDR3 is 13 amino acids. CDR1 and CDR2 (germline): MGHDK, SYGVNS. Trimming took off 3 bases at V and 6 bases at J, with 9 bases between the two ends. CDR3 region: CASSDEGENTIYF. The CDR3 coding sequence is TGTGCCAGCAGTGATGAGGGGGAAAACACCATATATTTT.

Many counts were recorded for this clone. This sequence joins TRBV11-2 and TRBJ2-3; D is possibly TRBD2 (7 bases). The CDR3 consists of 15 residues. Trimming shortened V by 3 bases and J by 4 bases, and 14 bases separated the two germline ends. The germline V gene has CDR1 SGHAT and CDR2 FQNNGV. This chain's CDR3 is CASSFWGGAPDTQYF. CDR3 DNA sequence: TGTGCCAGCAGCTTCTGGGGGGGCGCCCCAGATACGCAGTATTTT.